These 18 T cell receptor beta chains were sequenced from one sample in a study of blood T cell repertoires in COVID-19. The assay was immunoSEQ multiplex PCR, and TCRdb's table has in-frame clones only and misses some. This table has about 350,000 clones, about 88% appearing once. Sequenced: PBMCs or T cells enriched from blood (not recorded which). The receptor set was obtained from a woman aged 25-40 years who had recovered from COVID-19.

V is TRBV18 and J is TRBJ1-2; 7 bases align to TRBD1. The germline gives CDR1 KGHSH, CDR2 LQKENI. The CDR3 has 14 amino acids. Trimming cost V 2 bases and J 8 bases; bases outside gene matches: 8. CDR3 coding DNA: TGTGCCAGCTCACCAGACGGGACAGACCAAGGCTACACCTTC. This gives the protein CASSPDGTDQGYTF.

CDR3 amino acids: CASSLEGGIYSYEQYF. CDR3 nucleotides: TGTGCCAGCAGCTTAGAGGGGGGGATTTACTCCTACGAGCAGTACTTC. The chain employs TRBV7-9 and TRBJ2-7; maybe TRBD2 (7 bases). CDR1 is SEHNR and CDR2 is FQNEAQ in the germline V gene (reference sequence). Trimming left V 1 base short and J 0 bases short, with 13 bases between. This CDR3 has 16 residues.

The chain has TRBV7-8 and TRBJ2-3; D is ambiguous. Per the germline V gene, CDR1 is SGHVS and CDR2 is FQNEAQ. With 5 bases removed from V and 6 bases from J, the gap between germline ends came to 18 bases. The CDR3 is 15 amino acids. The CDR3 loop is CASSLPSWAGDTQYF. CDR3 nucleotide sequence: TGTGCCAGCAGCCTCCCCTCCTGGGCTGGGGATACGCAGTATTTT. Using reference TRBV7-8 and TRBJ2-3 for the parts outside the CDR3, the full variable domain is GAGVSQSPRYKVAKRGQDVALRCDPISGHVSLFWYQQALGQGPEFLTYFQNEAQLDKSGLPSDRFFAERPEGSVSTLKIQRTQQEDSAVYLCASSLPSWAGDTQYFGPGTRLTVL.

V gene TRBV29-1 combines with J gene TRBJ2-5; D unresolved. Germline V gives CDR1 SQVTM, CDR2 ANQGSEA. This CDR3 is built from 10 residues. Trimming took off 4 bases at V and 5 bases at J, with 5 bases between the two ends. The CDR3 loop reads CSVAGETQYF. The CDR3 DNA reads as TGCAGCGTTGCCGGTGAGACCCAGTACTTC.

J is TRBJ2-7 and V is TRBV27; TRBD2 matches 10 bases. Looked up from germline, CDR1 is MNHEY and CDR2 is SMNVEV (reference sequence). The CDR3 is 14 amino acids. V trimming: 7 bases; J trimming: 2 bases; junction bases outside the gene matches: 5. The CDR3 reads CASTSGGFPYEQYF. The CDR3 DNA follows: TGTGCCAGCACTAGCGGGGGCTTCCCCTACGAGCAGTACTTC.

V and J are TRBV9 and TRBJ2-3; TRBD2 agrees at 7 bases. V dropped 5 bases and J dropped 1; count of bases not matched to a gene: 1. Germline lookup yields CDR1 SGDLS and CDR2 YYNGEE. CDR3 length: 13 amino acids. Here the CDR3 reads CASSGGGTDTQYF. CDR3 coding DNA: TGTGCCAGCAGTGGGGGGGGCACAGATACGCAGTATTTT.

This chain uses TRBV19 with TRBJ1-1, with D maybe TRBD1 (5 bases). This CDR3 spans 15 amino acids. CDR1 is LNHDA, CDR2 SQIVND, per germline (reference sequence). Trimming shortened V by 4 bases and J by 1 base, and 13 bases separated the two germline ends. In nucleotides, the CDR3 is TGTGCCAGTAGTACCCTCGGGGGGGGGAACACTGAAGCTTTCTTT. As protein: CASSTLGGGNTEAFF.

CDR3 loop: CASSVATGNSGNTIYF. CDR3 bases: TGTGCCAGCAGCGTTGCTACAGGGAACTCTGGAAACACCATATATTTT. The chain links TRBV2 to TRBJ1-3, with D possibly matching TRBD1 (6 bases). V lost 6 bases to trimming and J lost 0 bases, with 15 bases between them. The germline gives CDR1 SNHLY, CDR2 FYNNEI. The CDR3 spans 16 residues.

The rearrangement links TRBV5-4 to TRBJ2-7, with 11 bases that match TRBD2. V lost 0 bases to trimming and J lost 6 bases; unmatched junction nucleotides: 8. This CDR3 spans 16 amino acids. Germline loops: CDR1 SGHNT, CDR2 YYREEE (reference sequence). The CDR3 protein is CASSLDASGGPGEQYF. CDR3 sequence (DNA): TGTGCCAGCAGCTTGGATGCTAGCGGGGGGCCAGGCGAGCAGTACTTC.

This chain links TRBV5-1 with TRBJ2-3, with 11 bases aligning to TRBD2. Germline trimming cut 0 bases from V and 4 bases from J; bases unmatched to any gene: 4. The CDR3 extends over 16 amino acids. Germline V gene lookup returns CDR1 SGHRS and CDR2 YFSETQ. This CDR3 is CASSLAGSGGADTQYF. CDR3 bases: TGCGCCAGCAGCTTGGCGGGTAGCGGGGGGGCAGATACGCAGTATTTT.

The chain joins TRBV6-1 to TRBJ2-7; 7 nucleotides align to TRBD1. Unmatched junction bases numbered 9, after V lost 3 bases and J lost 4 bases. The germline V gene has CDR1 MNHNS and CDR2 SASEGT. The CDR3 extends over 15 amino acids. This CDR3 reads CASSELNRGPYEQYF. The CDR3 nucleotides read TGTGCCAGCAGTGAGCTAAACAGGGGCCCGTACGAGCAGTACTTC.

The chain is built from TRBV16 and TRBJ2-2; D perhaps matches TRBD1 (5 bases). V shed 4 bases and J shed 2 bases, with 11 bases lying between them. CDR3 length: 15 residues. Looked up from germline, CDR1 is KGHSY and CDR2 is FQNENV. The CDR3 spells CASSRGTINTGELFF. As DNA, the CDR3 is TGTGCCAGCAGCCGGGGCACCATCAACACCGGGGAGCTGTTTTTT.

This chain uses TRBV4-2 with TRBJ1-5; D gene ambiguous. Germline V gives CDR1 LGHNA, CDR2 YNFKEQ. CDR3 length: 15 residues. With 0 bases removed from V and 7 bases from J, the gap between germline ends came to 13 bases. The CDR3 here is CASSQDLGLSQPQHF. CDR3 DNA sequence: TGTGCCAGCAGCCAAGATCTAGGACTGTCGCAGCCCCAGCATTTT.

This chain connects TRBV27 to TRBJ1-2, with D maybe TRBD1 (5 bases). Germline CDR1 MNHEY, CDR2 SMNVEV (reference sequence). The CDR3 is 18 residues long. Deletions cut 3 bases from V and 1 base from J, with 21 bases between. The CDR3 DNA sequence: TGTGCCAGCAGTTTCTCACGCAGGGAGGGATTTGATAACTATGGCTACACCTTC. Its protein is CASSFSRREGFDNYGYTF.

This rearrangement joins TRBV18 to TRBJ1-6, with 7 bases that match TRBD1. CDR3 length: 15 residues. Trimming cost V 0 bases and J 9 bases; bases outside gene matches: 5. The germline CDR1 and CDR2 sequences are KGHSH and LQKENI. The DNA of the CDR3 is TGTGCCAGCTCACCACCGAACAGGGGAGGTTCACCCCTCCACTTT. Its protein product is CASSPPNRGGSPLHF.

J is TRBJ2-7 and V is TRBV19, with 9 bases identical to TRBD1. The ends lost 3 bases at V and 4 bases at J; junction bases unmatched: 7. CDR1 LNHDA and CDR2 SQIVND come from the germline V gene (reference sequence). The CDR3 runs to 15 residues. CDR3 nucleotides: TGTGCCAGTAGTATGCCGGGACAGGGTCTATACGAGCAGTACTTC. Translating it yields CASSMPGQGLYEQYF.

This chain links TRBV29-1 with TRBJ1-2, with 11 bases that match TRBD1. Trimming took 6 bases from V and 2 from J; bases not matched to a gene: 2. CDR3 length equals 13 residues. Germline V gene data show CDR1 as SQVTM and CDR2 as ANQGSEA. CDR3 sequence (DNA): TGCAGCGTGGGGGACAGGGGGAACTATGGCTACACCTTC. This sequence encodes CSVGDRGNYGYTF.

The CDR3 sequence is CSVPLAGGYQETQYF. CDR3 bases: TGCAGCGTCCCTCTGGCGGGAGGATACCAAGAGACCCAGTACTTC. The V and J genes are TRBV29-1 and TRBJ2-5; 8 bases line up with TRBD2. V lost 6 bases and J lost 0; bases outside the gene matches: 9. Germline assignment: CDR1 SQVTM and CDR2 ANQGSEA. This CDR3 is 15 amino acids long.